The 21 T cell receptor beta chains reported below all come from one sample, sequenced in a study of regulatory T cells in long-lasting Graves disease. The time point is: persistent/refractory GD, antithyroid drugs over 5 years with positive TRAb. PBMC RNA served as the TCR library source. The TCR beta library used iRepertoire HTBI primers with Arm-PCR amplification of CDR3. TCRdb called the multiplex PCR reads again in MiXCR, with one record for every CDR3 protein. Of about 470,000 distinct CDR3 sequences in the sample, about 20% are singletons; the top ten hold 7.8%. The sample here was peripheral blood mononuclear cells (PBMCs), taken when the disease was refractory, from a patient treated with antithyroid drugs. The receptor set was obtained from a female donor with Graves disease.

This clonotype was seen repeatedly, ten times or more. V usage is TRBV20-1 and J usage is TRBJ2-7; TRBD2 might be the D (6 bases). The germline gives CDR1 DFQATT, CDR2 SNEGSKA (reference sequence). The CDR3 has 12 amino acids. Trimming removed 5 bases at V and 5 bases at J, with 13 bases between. Here the CDR3 reads CSARGLPNEQYF. The CDR3 nucleotides are TGCAGTGCTCGGGGACTTCCCAACGAGCAGTACTTC.

This clonotype has ten or more counts. V and J are TRBV5-8 and TRBJ2-7; TRBD2 matches 9 bases. Germline V gene data show CDR1 as SGHTS and CDR2 as YDEGEE. V trimming: 4 bases; J trimming: 3 bases; junction bases outside the gene matches: 8. The CDR3 totals 15 residues. In nucleotides, the CDR3 is TGTGCCAGCAGCCCGCGGGGACTAGCACACTACGAGCAGTACTTC. The encoded protein is CASSPRGLAHYEQYF. Drawing the rest from reference TRBV5-8 and TRBJ2-7, the complete variable domain is EAGVTQSPTHLIKTRGQQATLRCSPISGHTSVYWYQQALGLGLQFLLWYDEGEERNRGNFPPRFSGRQFPNYSSELNVNALELEDSALYLCASSPRGLAHYEQYFGPGTRLTVT.

This clonotype was found many times. This rearrangement joins TRBV28 to TRBJ1-2; TRBD1 might be the D (6 bases). Trimming removed 4 bases at V and 2 bases at J, with 11 bases between. This CDR3 is built from 14 residues. In germline, CDR1 is MDHEN, CDR2 SYDVKM. The CDR3 spells CASSSRGLNYGYTF. The CDR3 nucleotides are TGTGCCAGCAGTTCAAGGGGGTTGAACTATGGCTACACCTTC.

The chain has TRBV29-1 and TRBJ2-3; possible D gene TRBD1, 6 bases. This CDR3 has 15 residues. Between the trimmed V and J ends, which lost 7 bases and 6 bases, there was a span of 23 bases. CDR1 and CDR2 (germline): SQVTM, ANQGSEA. The CDR3 protein is CSAKPGTSSADTQYF. The CDR3 region has the DNA TGCAGCGCTAAACCCGGGACATCAAGTGCGGATACGCAGTATTTT.

There are a few counts of this clonotype. The V and J genes are TRBV27 and TRBJ2-7; D gene ambiguous. Germline CDR1 reads MNHEY; CDR2 reads SMNVEV (reference sequence). This CDR3 spans 13 amino acids. V lost 4 bases and J lost 1, with 8 bases in between. CDR3: CASSSVPSYEQYF. The CDR3 DNA reads as TGTGCCAGCAGTTCGGTGCCGTCCTACGAGCAGTACTTC.

The J gene is TRBJ2-4, the V gene TRBV27; weak D call: TRBD1 (5 bases). Trimming took 0 bases from V and 0 from J, leaving 12 bases between them. In germline, CDR1 is MNHEY, CDR2 SMNVEV (reference sequence). This CDR3 has 17 residues. CDR3 bases: TGTGCCAGCAGTTTATCCTCAGGGTGGGGAGCCAAAAACATTCAGTACTTC. The encoded protein is CASSLSSGWGAKNIQYF.

J is TRBJ2-2 and V is TRBV28, with 8 positions matching TRBD1. The junction had 14 bases not matched to a gene; V was cut back by 5 bases and J by 6 bases. Germline V gene lookup returns CDR1 MDHEN and CDR2 SYDVKM. The CDR3 contains 17 residues. CDR3 region: CASSTKQGVGRSGELFF. CDR3 in DNA: TGTGCCAGCAGTACGAAACAGGGGGTAGGTCGCTCCGGGGAGCTGTTTTTT. Full variable domain (remainder filled in from reference TRBV28 and TRBJ2-2): DVKVTQSSRYLVKRTGEKVFLECVQDMDHENMFWYRQDPGLGLRLIYFSYDVKMKEKGDIPEGYSVSREKKERFSLILESASTNQTSMYLCASSTKQGVGRSGELFFGEGSRLTVL.

In this sample, this clonotype turned up a few times. This sequence joins TRBV6-1 and TRBJ1-1; a weak D match, TRBD1 (6 bases). From germline, CDR1 is MNHNS and CDR2 SASEGT. V lost 4 bases to trimming and J lost 4 bases, with 13 bases between them. The CDR3 sequence is 14 residues long. CDR3 region: CASSVRGIGTEAFF. For the CDR3, the DNA is TGTGCCAGCAGTGTCAGGGGTATAGGCACTGAAGCTTTCTTT.

The J gene is TRBJ2-7, the V gene TRBV2; D ambiguous. Germline assignment: CDR1 SNHLY and CDR2 FYNNEI. Trimming pared 7 bases from V and 6 bases from J, leaving 19 bases between. The CDR3 is 14 amino acids. In nucleotides, the CDR3 is TGTGCCAGCATCGAGGCGGAATCCCCCTTCGAGCAGTACTTC. Encoded protein: CASIEAESPFEQYF.

This clonotype was seen only a few times. A much larger clone lies a single base off, so this may be a read error. The chain is built from TRBV12-3 or TRBV12-4 and TRBJ1-1, with a tentative D call TRBD1 (6 bases). The CDR3 is 16 residues long. V lost 7 bases to trimming and J lost 4 bases, with 22 bases between them. CDR3 sequence: CASNSGEIGPGTEAFF. The CDR3 DNA sequence: TGTGCCAGCAATTCAGGGGAGATTGGTCCCGGCACTGAAGCTTTCTTT.

The sample holds a few counts of this clonotype. It may be a read error: a sequence one base away is much more abundant. The chain joins TRBV14 to TRBJ2-7; 7 nucleotides agree with TRBD1. V shed 3 bases and J 3 bases; nucleotides not matched to a gene: 2. CDR1 is SGHDN, CDR2 FVKESK, per germline. CDR3 size: 13 residues. CDR3 sequence reads: CASSHGQDYEQYF. The CDR3 DNA sequence: TGTGCCAGCAGCCATGGACAGGACTACGAGCAGTACTTC.

This clonotype was counted between two and nine times. The CDR3 DNA sequence: TGCGCCAGCAGCTCCGGGACAGGGCTCACTGAAGCTTTCTTT. Its protein product is CASSSGTGLTEAFF. The chain uses TRBV5-1 and TRBJ1-1; the match to TRBD1 covers 9 bases. CDR1 and CDR2 (germline): SGHRS, YFSETQ. CDR3 length: 14 amino acids. Trimming took 3 bases from V and 4 from J; bases not matched to a gene: 4. The full variable domain, rest sourced from reference TRBV5-1 and TRBJ1-1, is KAGVTQTPRYLIKTRGQQVTLSCSPISGHRSVSWYQQTPGQGLQFLFEYFSETQRNKGNFPGRFSGRQFSNSRSEMNVSTLELGDSALYLCASSSGTGLTEAFFGQGTRLTVV.

The chain links TRBV6-5 to TRBJ1-5; D is undetermined. The CDR3 totals 16 residues. Trimming pared 3 bases from V and 2 bases from J, leaving 14 bases between. Germline V gives CDR1 MNHEY, CDR2 SVGAGI. The DNA for the CDR3 is TGTGCCAGCAGTTATAAAGGCCCCATCGGCAATCAGCCCCAGCATTTT. Translation gives CASSYKGPIGNQPQHF.

This chain connects TRBV7-3 to TRBJ2-2; D is unresolved. In germline, CDR1 is SGHTA, CDR2 FQGTGA. V was trimmed by 8 bases and J by 0 bases, leaving 13 bases between them. CDR3 length: 15 residues. The CDR3 bases are TGTGCCAGCTACAGCCCGGAGACGAACACCGGGGAGCTGTTTTTT. This gives the protein CASYSPETNTGELFF.

This rearrangement joins TRBV6-1 to TRBJ1-6, with 9 positions matching TRBD1. The J segment lost 7 bases and the V segment lost 6 bases, leaving 4 bases of the junction unmatched. The CDR3 is 14 residues long. CDR1 and CDR2 from the germline V gene are MNHNS and SASEGT. The CDR3 reads CASRGQGTNSPLHF. In DNA, the CDR3 is TGTGCCAGCAGAGGACAGGGGACCAATTCACCCCTCCACTTT.

Ten or more counts support this clonotype. This chain links TRBV28 with TRBJ1-2; a weak D match, TRBD1 (6 bases). Germline-derived CDR1 and CDR2 are MDHEN and SYDVKM. Trimming removed 6 bases at V and 3 bases at J, with 11 bases between. The CDR3 is made up of 13 amino acids. The CDR3 bases are TGTGCCAGCAGCTACAGGGTGTACTATGGCTACACCTTC. Translation gives CASSYRVYYGYTF.

This clonotype has at least ten counts. The V and J genes are TRBV18 and TRBJ2-7, with no clear D. V was clipped by 6 bases and J by 3 bases, with 15 bases between them. Germline assignment: CDR1 KGHSH and CDR2 LQKENI. The CDR3 consists of 14 residues. The CDR3 spells CASSHNEDYYEQYF. The CDR3 coding sequence is TGTGCCAGCTCCCATAACGAGGATTACTACGAGCAGTACTTC.

The table lists this clonotype with a few counts. This rearrangement joins TRBV5-1 to TRBJ1-1; D remains ambiguous. Germline CDR1 reads SGHRS; CDR2 reads YFSETQ. The CDR3 has 14 residues. The V and J ends lost 7 bases and 5 bases respectively, with 18 bases between them. The CDR3 DNA reads as TGCGCCAGCTCTGGGCGGGGTAGGAAAACTGAAGCTTTCTTT. This codes for CASSGRGRKTEAFF.

This clonotype was counted ten times or more. The V gene is TRBV6-9, the J gene TRBJ2-5; 9 bases align to TRBD2. This CDR3 contains 17 residues. CDR1 and CDR2 from the germline V gene are MNHGY and SVAAGI. V trimming: 3 bases; J trimming: 5 bases; junction bases outside the gene matches: 13. In DNA form, the CDR3 reads TGTGCCAGCAGTTACTCGAATCTAGCGGGAAAAGGGGAGACCCAGTACTTC. It yields the protein CASSYSNLAGKGETQYF.

This clonotype came up a few times. The chain joins TRBV19 to TRBJ1-1, with TRBD1 identical over 9 bases. The CDR3 totals 14 residues. Germline assignment: CDR1 LNHDA and CDR2 SQIVND (reference sequence). After removal of 5 bases from V and 3 bases from J, the junction contained 4 bases not matched to a gene. The CDR3 bases are TGTGCCAGTAGTTCAGACAGGGGGTACACTGAAGCTTTCTTT. As protein: CASSSDRGYTEAFF.

Only a few counts were recorded for this clonotype. This sequence joins TRBV7-8 and TRBJ1-1; D unresolved. The V end lost 0 bases, the J end lost 4 bases, and 15 bases lay between the germline ends. This CDR3 region has 16 residues. In germline, CDR1 is SGHVS, CDR2 FQNEAQ. CDR3 coding DNA: TGTGCCAGCAGCTTAGCGCGGGTAGGACCAACCACTGAAGCTTTCTTT. Its translation is CASSLARVGPTTEAFF.